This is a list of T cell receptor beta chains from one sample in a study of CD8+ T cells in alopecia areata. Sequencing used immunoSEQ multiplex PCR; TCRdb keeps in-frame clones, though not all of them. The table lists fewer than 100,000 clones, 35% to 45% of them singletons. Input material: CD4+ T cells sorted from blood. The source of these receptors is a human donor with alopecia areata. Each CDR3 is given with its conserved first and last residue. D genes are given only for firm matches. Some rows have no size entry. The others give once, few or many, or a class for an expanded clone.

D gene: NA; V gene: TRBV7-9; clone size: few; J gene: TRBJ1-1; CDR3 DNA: TGTGCCAGCAGCCAAGAGGCGGGGGGAAGGCCTGAAGCTTTCTTT; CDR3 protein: CASSQEAGGRPEAFF
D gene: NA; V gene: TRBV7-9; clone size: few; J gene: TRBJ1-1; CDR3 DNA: TGTGCCAGCAGCAAACCCGCGGGGAGGGCTTTCTTT; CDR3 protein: CASSKPAGRAFF
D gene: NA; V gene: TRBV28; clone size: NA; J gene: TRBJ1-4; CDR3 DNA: TGTGCCAGCAGTTTGGGTGGAGCTCTTGGAAAACTGTTTTTT; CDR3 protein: CASSLGGALGKLFF
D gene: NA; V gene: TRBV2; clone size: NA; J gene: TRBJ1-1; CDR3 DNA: TGTGCCAGCAAAAGGACAGAGAACACTGAAGCTTTCTTT; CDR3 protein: CASKRTENTEAFF
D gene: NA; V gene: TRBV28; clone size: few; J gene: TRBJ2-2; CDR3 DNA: TGTGCCAGCAGTCGCGGGACGGCGAACACCGGGGAGCTGTTTTTT; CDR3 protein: CASSRGTANTGELFF
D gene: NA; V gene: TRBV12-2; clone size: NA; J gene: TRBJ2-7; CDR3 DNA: TGTGCAAGTCGCTCACAGCCGGAGGAGGTAGGCTACGAGCAGTACTTC; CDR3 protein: CASRSQPEEVGYEQYF
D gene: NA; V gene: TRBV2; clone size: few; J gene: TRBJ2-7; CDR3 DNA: TGTGCCAGCAGTGGGACAACCTACGAGCAGTACTTC; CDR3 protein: CASSGTTYEQYF
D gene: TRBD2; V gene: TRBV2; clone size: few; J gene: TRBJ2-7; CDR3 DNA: TGTGCCAGCCGGGAGCGGGAGGGCCGTAACGAGCAGTACTTC; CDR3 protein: CASREREGRNEQYF
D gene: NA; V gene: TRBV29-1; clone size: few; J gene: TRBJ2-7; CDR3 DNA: TGCAGCGTACGGACCCTAAAATCCTACGAGCAGTACTTC; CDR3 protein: CSVRTLKSYEQYF
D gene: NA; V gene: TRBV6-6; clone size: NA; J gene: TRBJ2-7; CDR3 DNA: TGTGCCAGCAGTTATCAGGGAGAGCAGTACTTC; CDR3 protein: CASSYQGEQYF
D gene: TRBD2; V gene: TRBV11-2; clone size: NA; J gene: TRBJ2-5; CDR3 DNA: TGTGCCAGCAGCCGCGGACTAGCGGCACAAGAGACCCAGTACTTC; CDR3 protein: CASSRGLAAQETQYF
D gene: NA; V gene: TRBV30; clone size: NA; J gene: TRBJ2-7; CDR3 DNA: TGTGCCTGGACCCCCCTGGGAGCGGACTCCTACGAGCAGTACTTC; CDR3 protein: CAWTPLGADSYEQYF
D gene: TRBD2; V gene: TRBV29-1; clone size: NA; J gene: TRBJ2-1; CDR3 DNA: TGCAGCGCCGAAGCGGGAGACGTAAATGAGCAGTTCTTC; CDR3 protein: CSAEAGDVNEQFF
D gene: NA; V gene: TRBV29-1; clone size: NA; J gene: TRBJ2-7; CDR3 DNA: TGCAGCGCCCCGGTGGGGGACGGAACCTACGAGCAGTACTTC; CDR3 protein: CSAPVGDGTYEQYF
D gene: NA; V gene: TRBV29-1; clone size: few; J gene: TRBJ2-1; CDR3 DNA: TGCAGCGTTGCCAACTCCTACAATGAGCAGTTCTTC; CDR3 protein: CSVANSYNEQFF
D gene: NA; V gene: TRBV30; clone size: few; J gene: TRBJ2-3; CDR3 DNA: TGTGCCTGGAGCAGAGCGGAAGATACGCAGTATTTT; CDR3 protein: CAWSRAEDTQYF
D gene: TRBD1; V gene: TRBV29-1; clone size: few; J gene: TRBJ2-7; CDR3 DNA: TGCAGCGCGGGGACAGACGAGCAGTACTTC; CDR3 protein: CSAGTDEQYF
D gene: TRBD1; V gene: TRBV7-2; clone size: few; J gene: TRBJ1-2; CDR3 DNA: TGTGCCAGCAGCCTCGACAGGGGCGGCTACACCTTC; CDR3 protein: CASSLDRGGYTF
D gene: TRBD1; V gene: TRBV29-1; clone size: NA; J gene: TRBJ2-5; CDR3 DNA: TGCAGCGTTGCATCCAGGGGGAAGACCCAGTACTTC; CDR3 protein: CSVASRGKTQYF
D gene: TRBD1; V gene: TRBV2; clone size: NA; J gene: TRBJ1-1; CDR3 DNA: TGTGCCAGCCACGAAGACAGGGACACTGAAGCTTTCTTT; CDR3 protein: CASHEDRDTEAFF
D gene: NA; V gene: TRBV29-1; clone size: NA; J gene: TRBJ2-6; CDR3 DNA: TGCAGCGTCGTGACTATCTTCAACGTCCTGACTTTC; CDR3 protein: CSVVTIFNVLTF
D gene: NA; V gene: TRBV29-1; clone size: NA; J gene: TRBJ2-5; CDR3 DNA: TGCAGCGTACAGGGCCTATACCAAGAGACCCAGTACTTC; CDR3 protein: CSVQGLYQETQYF
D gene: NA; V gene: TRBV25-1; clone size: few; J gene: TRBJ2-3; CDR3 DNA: TGTGCCAGCAGTGTCGTAGATACGCAGTATTTT; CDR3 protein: CASSVVDTQYF
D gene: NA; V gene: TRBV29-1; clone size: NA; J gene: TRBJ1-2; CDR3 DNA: TGCAGCGTTACACGAATGGGTTCCTATGGCTACACCTTC; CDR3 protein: CSVTRMGSYGYTF
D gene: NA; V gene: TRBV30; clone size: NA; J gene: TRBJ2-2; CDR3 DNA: TGTGCCTGGGCACCAACCGGCCCGAACACCGGGGAGCTGTTTTTT; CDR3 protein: CAWAPTGPNTGELFF
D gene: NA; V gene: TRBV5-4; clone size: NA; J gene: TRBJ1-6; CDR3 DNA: TGTGCCAGCAGCCCCTCATCGAATTCACCCCTCCACTTT; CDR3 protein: CASSPSSNSPLHF
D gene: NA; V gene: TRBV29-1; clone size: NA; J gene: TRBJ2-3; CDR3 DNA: TGCAGCGTTGGTTTTCTGGTCACAGATACGCAGTATTTT; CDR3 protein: CSVGFLVTDTQYF
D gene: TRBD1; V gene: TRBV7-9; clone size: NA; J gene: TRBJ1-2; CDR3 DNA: TGTGCCAGCAGGGAAGGACAGGGGAACTATGGCTACACCTTC; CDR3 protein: CASREGQGNYGYTF
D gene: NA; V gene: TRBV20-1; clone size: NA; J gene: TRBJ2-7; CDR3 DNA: TGCAGTGCTACTATCCGCGAGCAGTACTTC; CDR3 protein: CSATIREQYF
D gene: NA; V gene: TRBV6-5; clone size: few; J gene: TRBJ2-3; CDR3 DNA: TGTGCCAGCAGACTCTCTACGTGGTCGGATACGCAGTATTTT; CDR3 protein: CASRLSTWSDTQYF
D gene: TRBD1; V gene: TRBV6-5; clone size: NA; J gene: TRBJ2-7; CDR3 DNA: TGTGCCAGCAGTGGGACAGGGGCCTTGTTTTACGAGCAGTACTTC; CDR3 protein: CASSGTGALFYEQYF
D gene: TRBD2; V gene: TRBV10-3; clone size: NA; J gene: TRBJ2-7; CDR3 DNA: TGTGCCATCAGTCTCTTTTCCGGGACTACACCTTACGAGCAGTACTTC; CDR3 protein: CAISLFSGTTPYEQYF
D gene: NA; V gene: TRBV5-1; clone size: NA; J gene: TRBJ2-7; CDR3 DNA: TGCGCCAGCAGCTTCCGGACCGCCTACGAGCAGTACTTC; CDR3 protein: CASSFRTAYEQYF
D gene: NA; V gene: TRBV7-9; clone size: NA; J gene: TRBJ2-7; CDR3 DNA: TGTGCCAGCAGCTTAGCGGCAGGGGAGCAGTACTTC; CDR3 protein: CASSLAAGEQYF
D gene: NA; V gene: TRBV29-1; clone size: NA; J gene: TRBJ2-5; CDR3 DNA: TGCAGCGCGGACAGCGGTGTAAAGACCCAGTACTTC; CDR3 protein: CSADSGVKTQYF
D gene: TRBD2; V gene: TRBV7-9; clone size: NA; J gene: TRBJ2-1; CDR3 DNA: TGTGCCAGCAGCTTAGCCCGGGGGGACTACAATGAGCAGTTCTTC; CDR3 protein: CASSLARGDYNEQFF